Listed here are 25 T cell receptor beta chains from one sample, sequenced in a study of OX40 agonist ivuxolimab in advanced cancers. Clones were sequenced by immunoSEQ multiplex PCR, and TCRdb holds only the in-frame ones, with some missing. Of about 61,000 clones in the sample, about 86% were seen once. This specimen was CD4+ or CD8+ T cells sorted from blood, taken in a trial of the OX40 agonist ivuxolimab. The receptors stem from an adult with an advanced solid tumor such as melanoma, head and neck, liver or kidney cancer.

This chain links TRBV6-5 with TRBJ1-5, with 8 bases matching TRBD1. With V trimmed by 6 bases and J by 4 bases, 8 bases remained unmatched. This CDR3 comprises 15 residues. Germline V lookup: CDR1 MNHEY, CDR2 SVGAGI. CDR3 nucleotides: TGTGCCAGCAGACAGACAGGGGCGGTGAATCAGCCCCAGCATTTT. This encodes CASRQTGAVNQPQHF.

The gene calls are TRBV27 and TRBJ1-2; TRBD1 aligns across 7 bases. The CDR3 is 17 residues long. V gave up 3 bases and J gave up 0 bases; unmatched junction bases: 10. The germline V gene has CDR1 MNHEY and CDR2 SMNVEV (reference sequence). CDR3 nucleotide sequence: TGTGCCAGCAGTTTCAGGGTTACCAGGGGGACTAACTATGGCTACACCTTC. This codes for CASSFRVTRGTNYGYTF.

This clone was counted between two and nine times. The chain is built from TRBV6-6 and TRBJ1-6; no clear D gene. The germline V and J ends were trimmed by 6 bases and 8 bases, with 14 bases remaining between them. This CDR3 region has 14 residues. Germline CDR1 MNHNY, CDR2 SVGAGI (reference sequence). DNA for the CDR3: TGTGCCAGCAGGGCCCCTAAGGAACATTCACCCCTCCACTTT. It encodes CASRAPKEHSPLHF.

For the CDR3, the DNA is TGTGCCAGCAGTGAGCGGGGTTATGGCTACACCTTC. It codes for CASSERGYGYTF. The J gene is TRBJ1-2, the V gene TRBV6-1; D is unresolved. V shed 3 bases and J shed 5 bases, with 7 bases lying between them. CDR3 length equals 12 residues. Germline CDR1 is MNHNS and CDR2 is SASEGT.

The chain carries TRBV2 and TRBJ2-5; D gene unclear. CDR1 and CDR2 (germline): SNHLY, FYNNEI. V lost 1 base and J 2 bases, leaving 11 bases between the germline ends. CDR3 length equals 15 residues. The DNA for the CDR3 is TGTGCCAGCAGTGAAGGGGGTTACCCTCAAGAGACCCAGTACTTC. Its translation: CASSEGGYPQETQYF.

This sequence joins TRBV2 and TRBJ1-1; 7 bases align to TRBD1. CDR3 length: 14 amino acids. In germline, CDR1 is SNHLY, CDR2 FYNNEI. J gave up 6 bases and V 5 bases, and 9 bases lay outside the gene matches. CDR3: CASSSQRTGAEAFF. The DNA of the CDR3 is TGTGCCAGCAGTTCCCAAAGGACAGGCGCTGAAGCTTTCTTT.

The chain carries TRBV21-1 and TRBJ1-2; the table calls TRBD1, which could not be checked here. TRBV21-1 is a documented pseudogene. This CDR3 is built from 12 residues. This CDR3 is CASATGTYGYTF. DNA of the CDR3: TGTGCCAGCGCGACAGGGACCTATGGCTACACCTTC.

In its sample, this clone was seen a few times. The CDR3 reads CASKGPGSSGNTIYF. CDR3 in DNA: TGCGCCAGCAAGGGACCGGGTAGCTCTGGAAACACCATATATTTT. The chain couples TRBV5-1 to TRBJ1-3; maybe TRBD1 (5 bases). The CDR3 totals 15 residues. CDR1 SGHRS and CDR2 YFSETQ come from the germline V gene. V shed 6 bases and J shed 0 bases, with 13 bases lying between them.

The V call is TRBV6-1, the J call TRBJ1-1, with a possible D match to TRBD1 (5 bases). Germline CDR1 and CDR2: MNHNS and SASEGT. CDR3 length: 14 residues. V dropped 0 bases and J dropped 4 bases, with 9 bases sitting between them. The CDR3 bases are TGTGCCAGCAGTGAAGCGTGGGGGGGCACTGAAGCTTTCTTT. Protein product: CASSEAWGGTEAFF.

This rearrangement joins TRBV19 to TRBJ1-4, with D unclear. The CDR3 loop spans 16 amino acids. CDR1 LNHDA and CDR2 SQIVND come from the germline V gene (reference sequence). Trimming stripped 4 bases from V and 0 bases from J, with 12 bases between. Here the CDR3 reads CASSTRPTATNEKLFF. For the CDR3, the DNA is TGTGCCAGTAGTACCCGACCGACCGCAACTAATGAAAAACTGTTTTTT.

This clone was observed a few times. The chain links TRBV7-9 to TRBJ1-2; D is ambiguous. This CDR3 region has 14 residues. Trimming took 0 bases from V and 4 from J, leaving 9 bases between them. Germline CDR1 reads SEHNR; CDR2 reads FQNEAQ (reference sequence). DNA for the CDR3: TGTGCCAGCAGCTTAGCGCCTTATCCCTATGGCTACACCTTC. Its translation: CASSLAPYPYGYTF.

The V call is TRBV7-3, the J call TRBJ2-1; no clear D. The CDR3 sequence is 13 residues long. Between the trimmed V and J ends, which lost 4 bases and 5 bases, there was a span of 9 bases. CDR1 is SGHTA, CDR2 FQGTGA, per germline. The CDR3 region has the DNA TGTGCCAGCAGCTCCAACAGCGACAATGAGCAGTTCTTC. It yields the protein CASSSNSDNEQFF.

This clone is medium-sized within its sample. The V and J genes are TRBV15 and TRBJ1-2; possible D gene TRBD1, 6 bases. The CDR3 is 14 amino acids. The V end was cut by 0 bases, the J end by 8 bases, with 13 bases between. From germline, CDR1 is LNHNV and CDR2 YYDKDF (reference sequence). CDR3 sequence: CATSRDGQGLGYTF. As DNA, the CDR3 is TGTGCCACCAGCAGAGATGGGCAGGGGCTCGGCTACACCTTC.

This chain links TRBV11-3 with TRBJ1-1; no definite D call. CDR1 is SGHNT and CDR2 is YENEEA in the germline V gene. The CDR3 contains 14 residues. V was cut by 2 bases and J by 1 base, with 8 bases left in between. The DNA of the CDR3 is TGTGCCAGCAGCTTAAACTCACAGAACACTGAAGCTTTCTTT. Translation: CASSLNSQNTEAFF.

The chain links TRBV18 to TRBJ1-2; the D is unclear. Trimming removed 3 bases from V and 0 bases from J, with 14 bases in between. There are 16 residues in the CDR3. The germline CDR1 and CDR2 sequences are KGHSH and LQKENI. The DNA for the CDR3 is TGTGCCAGCTCACCCGGCAACAACCCCGCTAACTATGGCTACACCTTC. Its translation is CASSPGNNPANYGYTF.

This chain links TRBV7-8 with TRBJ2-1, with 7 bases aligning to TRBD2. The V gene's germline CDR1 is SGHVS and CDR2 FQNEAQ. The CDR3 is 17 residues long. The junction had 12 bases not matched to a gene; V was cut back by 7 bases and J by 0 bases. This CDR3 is CASIPSGRGISYNEQFF. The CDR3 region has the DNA TGTGCCAGCATCCCATCGGGGCGGGGGATCTCCTACAATGAGCAGTTCTTC.

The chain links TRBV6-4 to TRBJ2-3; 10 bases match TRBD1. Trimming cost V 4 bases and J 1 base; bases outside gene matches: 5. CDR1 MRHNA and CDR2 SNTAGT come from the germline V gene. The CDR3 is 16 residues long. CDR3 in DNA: TGTGCCAGCAGTGGACAGGGGGCTGGAGGCACAGATACGCAGTATTTT. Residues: CASSGQGAGGTDTQYF.

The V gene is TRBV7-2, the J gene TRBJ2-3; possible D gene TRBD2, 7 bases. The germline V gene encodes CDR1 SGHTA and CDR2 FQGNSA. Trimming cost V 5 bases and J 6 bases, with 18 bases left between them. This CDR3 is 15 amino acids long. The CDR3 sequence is CASSTRRGPGDTQYF. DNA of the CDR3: TGTGCCAGCAGCACAAGGCGGGGGCCCGGGGATACGCAGTATTTT.

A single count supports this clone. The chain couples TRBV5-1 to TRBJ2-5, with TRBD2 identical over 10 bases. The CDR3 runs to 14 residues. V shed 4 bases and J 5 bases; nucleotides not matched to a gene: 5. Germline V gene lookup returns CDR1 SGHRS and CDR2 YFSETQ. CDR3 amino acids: CASSPWTSGETQYF. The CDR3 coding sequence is TGCGCCAGCAGCCCCTGGACTAGCGGTGAGACCCAGTACTTC.

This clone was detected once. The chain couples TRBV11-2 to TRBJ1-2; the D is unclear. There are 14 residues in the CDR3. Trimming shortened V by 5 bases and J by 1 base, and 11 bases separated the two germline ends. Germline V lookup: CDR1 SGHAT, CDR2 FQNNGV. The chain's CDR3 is CASSRGNFNYGYTF. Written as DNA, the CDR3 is TGTGCCAGCAGCCGTGGGAATTTTAACTATGGCTACACCTTC. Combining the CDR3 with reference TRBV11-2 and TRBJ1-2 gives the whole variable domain EAGVAQSPRYKIIEKRQSVAFWCNPISGHATLYWYQQILGQGPKLLIQFQNNGVVDDSQLPKDRFSAERLKGVDSTLKIQPAKLEDSAVYLCASSRGNFNYGYTFGSGTRLTVV.

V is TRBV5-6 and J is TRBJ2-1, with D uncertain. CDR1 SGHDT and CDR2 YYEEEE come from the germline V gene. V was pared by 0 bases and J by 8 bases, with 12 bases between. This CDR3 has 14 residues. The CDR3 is CASSLGLAFDEQFF. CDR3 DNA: TGTGCCAGCAGCTTGGGCCTGGCGTTCGATGAGCAGTTCTTC.

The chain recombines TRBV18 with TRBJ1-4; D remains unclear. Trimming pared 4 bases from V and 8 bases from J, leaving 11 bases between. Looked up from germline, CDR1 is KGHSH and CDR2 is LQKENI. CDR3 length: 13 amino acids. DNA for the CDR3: TGTGCCAGCTCACGAAGTGATGGCGAAAAACTGTTTTTT. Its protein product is CASSRSDGEKLFF.

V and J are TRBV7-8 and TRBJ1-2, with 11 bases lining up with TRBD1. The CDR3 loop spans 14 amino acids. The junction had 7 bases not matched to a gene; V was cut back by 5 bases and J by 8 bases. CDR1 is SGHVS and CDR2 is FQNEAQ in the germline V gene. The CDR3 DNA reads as TGTGCCAGCAGCCCCGGGACAGGGGGTAAAGGCTACACCTTC. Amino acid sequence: CASSPGTGGKGYTF.

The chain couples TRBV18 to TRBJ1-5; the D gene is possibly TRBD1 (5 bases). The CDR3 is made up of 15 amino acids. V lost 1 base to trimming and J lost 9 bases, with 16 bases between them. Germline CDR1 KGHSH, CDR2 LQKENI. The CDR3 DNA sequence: TGTGCCAGCTCACCACGACGGGACCACGGGGCGCCCCAGCATTTT. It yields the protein CASSPRRDHGAPQHF.

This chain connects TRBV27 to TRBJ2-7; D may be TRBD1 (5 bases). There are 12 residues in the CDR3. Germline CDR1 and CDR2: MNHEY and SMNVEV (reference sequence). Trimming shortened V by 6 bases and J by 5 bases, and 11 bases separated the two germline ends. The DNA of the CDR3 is TGTGCCAGCAGATCCCAGGGCCACGAGCAGTACTTC. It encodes CASRSQGHEQYF.